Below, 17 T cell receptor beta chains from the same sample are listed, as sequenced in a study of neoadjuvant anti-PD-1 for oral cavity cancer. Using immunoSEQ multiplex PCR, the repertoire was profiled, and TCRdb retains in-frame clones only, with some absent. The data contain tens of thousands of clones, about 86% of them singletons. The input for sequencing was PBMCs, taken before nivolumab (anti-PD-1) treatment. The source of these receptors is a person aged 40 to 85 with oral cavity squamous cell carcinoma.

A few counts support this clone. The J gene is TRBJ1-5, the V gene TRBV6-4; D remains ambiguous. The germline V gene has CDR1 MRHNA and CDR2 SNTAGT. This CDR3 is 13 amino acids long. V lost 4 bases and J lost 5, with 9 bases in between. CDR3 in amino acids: CASSVEEDQPQHF. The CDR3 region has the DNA TGTGCCAGCAGTGTCGAAGAGGATCAGCCCCAGCATTTT.

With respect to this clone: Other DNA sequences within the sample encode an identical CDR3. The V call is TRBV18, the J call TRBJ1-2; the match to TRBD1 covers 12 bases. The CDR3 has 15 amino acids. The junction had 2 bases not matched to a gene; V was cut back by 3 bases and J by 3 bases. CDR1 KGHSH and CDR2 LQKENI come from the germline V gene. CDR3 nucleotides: TGTGCCAGCTCACCGGGGACAGGGGGCTACTATGGCTACACCTTC. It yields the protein CASSPGTGGYYGYTF.

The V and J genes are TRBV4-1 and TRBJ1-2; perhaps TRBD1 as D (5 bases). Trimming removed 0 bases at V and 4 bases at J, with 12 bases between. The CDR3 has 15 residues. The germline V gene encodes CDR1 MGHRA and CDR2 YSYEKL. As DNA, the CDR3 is TGCGCCAGCAGCCAAGAAAACAGGAAAATCTATGGCTACACCTTC. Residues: CASSQENRKIYGYTF.

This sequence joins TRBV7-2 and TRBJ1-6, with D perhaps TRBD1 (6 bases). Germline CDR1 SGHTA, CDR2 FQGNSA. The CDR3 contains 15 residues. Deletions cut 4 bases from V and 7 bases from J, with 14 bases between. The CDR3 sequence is CASSYIDRLNSPLHF. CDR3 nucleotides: TGTGCCAGCAGCTATATCGACAGGCTGAATTCACCCCTCCACTTT.

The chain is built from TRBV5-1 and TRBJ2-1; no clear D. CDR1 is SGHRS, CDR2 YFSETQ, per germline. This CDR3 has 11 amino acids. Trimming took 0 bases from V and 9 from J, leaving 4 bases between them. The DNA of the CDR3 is TGCGCCAGCAGCTTGGTAGGTGAGCAGTTCTTC. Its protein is CASSLVGEQFF. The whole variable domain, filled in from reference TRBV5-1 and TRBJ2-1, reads KAGVTQTPRYLIKTRGQQVTLSCSPISGHRSVSWYQQTPGQGLQFLFEYFSETQRNKGNFPGRFSGRQFSNSRSEMNVSTLELGDSALYLCASSLVGEQFFGPGTRLTVL.

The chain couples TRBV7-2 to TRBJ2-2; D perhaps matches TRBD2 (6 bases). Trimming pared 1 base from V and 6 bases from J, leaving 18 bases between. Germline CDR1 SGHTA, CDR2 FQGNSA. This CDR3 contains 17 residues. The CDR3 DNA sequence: TGTGCCAGCAGCTTAGTCCCCCTCTTGACTAGTGCCGGGGAGCTGTTTTTT. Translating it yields CASSLVPLLTSAGELFF.

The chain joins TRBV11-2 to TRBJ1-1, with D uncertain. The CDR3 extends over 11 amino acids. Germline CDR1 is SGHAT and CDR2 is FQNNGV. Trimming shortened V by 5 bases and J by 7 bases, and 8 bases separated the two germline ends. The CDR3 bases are TGTGCCAGCAGCCCCCCCAGTGAAGCTTTCTTT. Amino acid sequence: CASSPPSEAFF.

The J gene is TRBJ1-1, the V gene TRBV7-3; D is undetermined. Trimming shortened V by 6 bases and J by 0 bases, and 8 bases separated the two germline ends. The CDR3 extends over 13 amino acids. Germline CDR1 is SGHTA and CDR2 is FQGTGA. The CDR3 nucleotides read TGTGCCAGCAGTCCCCAGATGAACACTGAAGCTTTCTTT. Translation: CASSPQMNTEAFF.

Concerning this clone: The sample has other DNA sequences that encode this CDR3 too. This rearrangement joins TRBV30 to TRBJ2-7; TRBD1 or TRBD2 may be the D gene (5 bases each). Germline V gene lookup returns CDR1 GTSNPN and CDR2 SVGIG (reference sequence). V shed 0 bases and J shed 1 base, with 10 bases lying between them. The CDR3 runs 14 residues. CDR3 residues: CAWSVRGLSYEQYF. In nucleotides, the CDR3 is TGTGCCTGGAGTGTGAGGGGCCTATCCTACGAGCAGTACTTC.

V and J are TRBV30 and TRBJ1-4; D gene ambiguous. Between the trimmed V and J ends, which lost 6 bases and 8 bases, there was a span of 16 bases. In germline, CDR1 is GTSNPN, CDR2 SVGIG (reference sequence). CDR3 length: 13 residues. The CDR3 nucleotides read TGTGCCTGCGGTGGGAGGGTAAAGGAAAAACTGTTTTTT. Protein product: CACGGRVKEKLFF.

The CDR3 nucleotides are TGTGCCAGCAGCCAGGGACAGGGGGCCGCAGATACGCAGTATTTT. Protein: CASSQGQGAADTQYF. The chain has TRBV5-6 and TRBJ2-3; 12 nucleotides match TRBD1. J was trimmed by 4 bases and V by 4 bases; bases with no gene match: 4. The germline gives CDR1 SGHDT, CDR2 YYEEEE. There are 15 residues in the CDR3.

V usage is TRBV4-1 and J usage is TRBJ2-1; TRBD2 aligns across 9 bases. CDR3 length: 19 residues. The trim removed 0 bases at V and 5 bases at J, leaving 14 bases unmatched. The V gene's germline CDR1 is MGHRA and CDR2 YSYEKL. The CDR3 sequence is CASSQDRGGRLAVNNEQFF. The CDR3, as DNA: TGCGCCAGCAGCCAAGATAGGGGGGGGAGACTAGCGGTGAACAATGAGCAGTTCTTC.

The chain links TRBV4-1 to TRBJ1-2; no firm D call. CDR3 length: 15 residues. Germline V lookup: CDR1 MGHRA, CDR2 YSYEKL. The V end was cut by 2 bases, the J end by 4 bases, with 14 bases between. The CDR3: CASSQWNRLPYGYTF. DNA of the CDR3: TGCGCCAGCAGCCAATGGAATCGGCTTCCCTATGGCTACACCTTC.

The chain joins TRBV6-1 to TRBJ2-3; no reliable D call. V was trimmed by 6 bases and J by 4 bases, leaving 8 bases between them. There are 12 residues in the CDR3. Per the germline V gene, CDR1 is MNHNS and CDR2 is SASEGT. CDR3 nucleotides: TGTGCCAGCAGCTTGTCGGCAGATACGCAGTATTTT. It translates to CASSLSADTQYF.

This CDR3 reads CASSSMAENTGELFF. CDR3 nucleotide sequence: TGTGCCAGCAGCTCCATGGCGGAGAACACCGGGGAGCTGTTTTTT. The chain has TRBV7-3 and TRBJ2-2; D gene unclear. CDR1 is SGHTA, CDR2 FQGTGA, per germline. The CDR3 is made up of 15 amino acids. V lost 4 bases, J lost 1 base, and 10 bases lay in between.

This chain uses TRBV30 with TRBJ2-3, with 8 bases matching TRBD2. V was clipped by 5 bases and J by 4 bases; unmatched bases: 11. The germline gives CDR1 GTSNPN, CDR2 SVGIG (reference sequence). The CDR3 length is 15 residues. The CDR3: CAWQTSARSPDTQYF. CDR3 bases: TGTGCCTGGCAGACTAGCGCGAGGTCCCCAGATACGCAGTATTTT.

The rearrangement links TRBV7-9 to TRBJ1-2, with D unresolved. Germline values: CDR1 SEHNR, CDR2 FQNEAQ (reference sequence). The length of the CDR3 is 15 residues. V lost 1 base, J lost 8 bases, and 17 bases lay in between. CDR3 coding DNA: TGTGCCAGCAGCTTAGATCTGGGGTTAGTAGGCGGCTACACCTTC. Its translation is CASSLDLGLVGGYTF.